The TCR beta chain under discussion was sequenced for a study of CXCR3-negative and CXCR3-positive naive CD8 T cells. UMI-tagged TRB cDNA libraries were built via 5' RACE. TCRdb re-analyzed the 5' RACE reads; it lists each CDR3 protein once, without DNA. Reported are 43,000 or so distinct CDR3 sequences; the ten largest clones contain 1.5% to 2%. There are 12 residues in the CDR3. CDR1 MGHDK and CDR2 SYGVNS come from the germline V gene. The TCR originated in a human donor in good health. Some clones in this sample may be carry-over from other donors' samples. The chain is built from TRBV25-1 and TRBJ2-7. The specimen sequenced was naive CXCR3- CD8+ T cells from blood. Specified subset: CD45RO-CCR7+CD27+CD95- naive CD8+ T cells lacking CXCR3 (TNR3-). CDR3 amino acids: CASGVGHYEQYF.